This T cell receptor beta chain was obtained from a study of type 1 and type 2 diabetes patients. About the study: Magnetic bead positive selection isolated CD4+ or CD8+ T cells from PBMCs. Across the study, about 19,000,000 paired-end reads were produced.

No donor had another autoimmune disease or recent infection within four weeks. Each participant gave about 10 milliliters of peripheral blood. CDR1 MNHNY and CDR2 SVGAGI come from the germline V gene (reference sequence). The CDR3 spans 15 residues. V trimming: 5 bases; J trimming: 0 bases; junction bases outside the gene matches: 5. This clonotype was seen a few times. The PCR template was genomic DNA. The TCR beta CDR3 region was amplified using 30 forward and 13 reverse primers. MiXCR, applied by TCRdb to the multiplex PCR reads, yields one record per CDR3 protein. The sample includes under 300,000 distinct CDR3 sequences, approximately 50% seen only once; the top ten take approximately 14%.

Sequencing was done on a sample of peripheral blood mononuclear cells (PBMCs). V is TRBV6-6 and J is TRBJ2-7; TRBD2 agrees at 9 bases. The receptor was isolated from a man younger than 35 with type 2 diabetes. The CDR3 sequence: CASSQDSGSSYEQYF. As DNA, the CDR3 is TGTGCCAGCAGTCAGGATAGCGGGAGCTCCTACGAGCAGTACTTC.